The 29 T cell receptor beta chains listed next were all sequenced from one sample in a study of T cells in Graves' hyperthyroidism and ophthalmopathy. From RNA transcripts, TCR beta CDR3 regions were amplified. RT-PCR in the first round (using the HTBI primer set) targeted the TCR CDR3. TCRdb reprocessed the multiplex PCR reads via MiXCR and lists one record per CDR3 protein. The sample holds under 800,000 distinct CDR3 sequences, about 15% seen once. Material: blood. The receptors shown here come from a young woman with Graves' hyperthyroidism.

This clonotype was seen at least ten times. This chain's CDR3 is CASSTGLSEDTQYF. As DNA, the CDR3 is TGTGCCAGCAGCACGGGACTTTCAGAGGATACGCAGTATTTT. The chain is built from TRBV6-1 and TRBJ2-3, with a tentative D call TRBD2 (6 bases). Trimming left V 6 bases short and J 6 bases short, with 16 bases between. Germline lookup yields CDR1 MNHNS and CDR2 SASEGT. The CDR3 length is 14 residues.

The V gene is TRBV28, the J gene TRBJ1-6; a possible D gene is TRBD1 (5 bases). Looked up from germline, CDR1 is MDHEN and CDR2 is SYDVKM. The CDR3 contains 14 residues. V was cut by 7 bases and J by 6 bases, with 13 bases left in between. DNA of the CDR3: TGTGCCAGCACCCTGAGCAGGGTTAATTCACCCCTCCACTTT. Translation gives CASTLSRVNSPLHF. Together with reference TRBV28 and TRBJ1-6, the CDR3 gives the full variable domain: DVKVTQSSRYLVKRTGEKVFLECVQDMDHENMFWYRQDPGLGLRLIYFSYDVKMKEKGDIPEGYSVSREKKERFSLILESASTNQTSMYLCASTLSRVNSPLHFGNGTRLTVT.

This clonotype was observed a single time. The CDR3 sequence: CASSLTSHTDTQYF. In DNA form, the CDR3 reads TGTGCCAGCAGCTTAACTTCACACACAGATACGCAGTATTTT. The V and J genes are TRBV11-2 and TRBJ2-3; no firm D call. This CDR3 spans 14 amino acids. Per germline, CDR1 SGHAT and CDR2 FQNNGV. Between the trimmed V and J ends, which lost 2 bases and 2 bases, there was a span of 8 bases. Full variable domain (outside the CDR3, taken from reference TRBV11-2 and TRBJ2-3): EAGVAQSPRYKIIEKRQSVAFWCNPISGHATLYWYQQILGQGPKLLIQFQNNGVVDDSQLPKDRFSAERLKGVDSTLKIQPAKLEDSAVYLCASSLTSHTDTQYFGPGTRLTVL.

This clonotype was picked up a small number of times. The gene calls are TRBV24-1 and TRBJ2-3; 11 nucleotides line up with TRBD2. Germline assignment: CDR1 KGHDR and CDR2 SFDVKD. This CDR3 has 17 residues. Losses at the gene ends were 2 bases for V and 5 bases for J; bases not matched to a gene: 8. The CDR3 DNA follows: TGTGCCACCAGTGATTCTATAGCGGGAGGGCCGGAAGATACGCAGTATTTT. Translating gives CATSDSIAGGPEDTQYF.

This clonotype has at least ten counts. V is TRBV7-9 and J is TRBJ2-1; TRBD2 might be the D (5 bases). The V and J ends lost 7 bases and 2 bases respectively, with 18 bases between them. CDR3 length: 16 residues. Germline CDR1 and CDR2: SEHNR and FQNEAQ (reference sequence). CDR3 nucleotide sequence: TGTGCCAGCACCCGCGGCGGCGGAGGTCCCTACAATGAGCAGTTCTTC. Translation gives CASTRGGGGPYNEQFF.

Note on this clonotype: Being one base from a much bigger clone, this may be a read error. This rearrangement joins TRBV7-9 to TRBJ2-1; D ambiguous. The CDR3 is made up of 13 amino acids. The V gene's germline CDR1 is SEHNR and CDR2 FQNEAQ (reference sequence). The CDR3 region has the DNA TGTACCAGCAGCTTAAGAAACTACAATGAGCAGTTCTTC. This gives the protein CTSSLRNYNEQFF.

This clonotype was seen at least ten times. CDR3 in amino acids: CSARDGTSGSSEQFF. In DNA, the CDR3 is TGCAGTGCTAGAGATGGCACTAGCGGGAGCAGTGAGCAGTTCTTC. The chain has TRBV20-1 and TRBJ2-1, with 11 bases identical to TRBD2. CDR3 size: 15 residues. The germline V gene encodes CDR1 DFQATT and CDR2 SNEGSKA (reference sequence). V trimming: 0 bases; J trimming: 9 bases; junction bases outside the gene matches: 7.

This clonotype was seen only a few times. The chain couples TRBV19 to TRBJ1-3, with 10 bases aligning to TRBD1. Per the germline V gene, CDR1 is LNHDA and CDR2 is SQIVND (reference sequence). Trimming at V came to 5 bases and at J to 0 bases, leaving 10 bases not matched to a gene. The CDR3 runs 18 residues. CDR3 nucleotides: TGTGCCAGTAGTCCGGGACAGGGGCGGTATAGCTCTGGAAACACCATATATTTT. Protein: CASSPGQGRYSSGNTIYF.

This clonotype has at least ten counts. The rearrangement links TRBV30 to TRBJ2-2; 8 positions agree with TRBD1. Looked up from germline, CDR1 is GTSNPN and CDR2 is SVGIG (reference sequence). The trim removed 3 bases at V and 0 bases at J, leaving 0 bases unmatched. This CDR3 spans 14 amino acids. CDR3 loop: CAWRGQANTGELFF. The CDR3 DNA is TGTGCCTGGAGGGGACAGGCGAACACCGGGGAGCTGTTTTTT.

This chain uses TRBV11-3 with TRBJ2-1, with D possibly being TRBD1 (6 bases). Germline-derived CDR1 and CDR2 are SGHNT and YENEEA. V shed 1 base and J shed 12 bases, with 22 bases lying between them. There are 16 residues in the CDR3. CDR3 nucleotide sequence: TGTGCCAGCAGCTTAGGGTTTTCTCGACAGGTTCTTGGGCAGTTCTTC. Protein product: CASSLGFSRQVLGQFF.

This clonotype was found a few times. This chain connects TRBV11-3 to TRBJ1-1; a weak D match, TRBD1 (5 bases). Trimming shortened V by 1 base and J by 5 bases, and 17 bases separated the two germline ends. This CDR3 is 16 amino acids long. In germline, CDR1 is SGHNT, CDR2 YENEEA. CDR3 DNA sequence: TGTGCCAGCAGCTTAGGTCCGGGGCAGAGGGGAACTGAAGCTTTCTTT. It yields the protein CASSLGPGQRGTEAFF. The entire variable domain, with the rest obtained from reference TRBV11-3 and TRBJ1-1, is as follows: EAGVVQSPRYKIIEKKQPVAFWCNPISGHNTLYWYLQNLGQGPELLIRYENEEAVDDSQLPKDRFSAERLKGVDSTLKIQPAELGDSAVYLCASSLGPGQRGTEAFFGQGTRLTVV.

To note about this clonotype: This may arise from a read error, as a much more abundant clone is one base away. CDR3: CSVASGRIYNEQYF. In DNA form, the CDR3 reads TGCAGCGTTGCTAGCGGGAGGATCTACAATGAGCAGTACTTC. J is TRBJ2-1 and V is TRBV29-1; 11 positions match TRBD2. The J call may not be correct, given that the DNA end is closer to TRBJ2-7. Germline loops: CDR1 SQVTM, CDR2 ANQGSEA. The CDR3 contains 14 residues.

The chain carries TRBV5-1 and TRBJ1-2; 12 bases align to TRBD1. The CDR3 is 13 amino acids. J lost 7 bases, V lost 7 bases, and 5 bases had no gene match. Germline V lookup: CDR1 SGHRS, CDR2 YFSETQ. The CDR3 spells CASGTGGAGGYTF. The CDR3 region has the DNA TGCGCCAGCGGGACAGGGGGCGCCGGTGGCTACACCTTC.

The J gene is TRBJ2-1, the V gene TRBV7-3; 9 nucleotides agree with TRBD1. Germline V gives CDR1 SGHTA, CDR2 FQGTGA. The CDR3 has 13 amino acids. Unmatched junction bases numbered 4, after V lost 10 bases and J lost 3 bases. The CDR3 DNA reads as TGTGCCACGGGACAGGGCGGCTACAATGAGCAGTTCTTC. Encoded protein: CATGQGGYNEQFF.

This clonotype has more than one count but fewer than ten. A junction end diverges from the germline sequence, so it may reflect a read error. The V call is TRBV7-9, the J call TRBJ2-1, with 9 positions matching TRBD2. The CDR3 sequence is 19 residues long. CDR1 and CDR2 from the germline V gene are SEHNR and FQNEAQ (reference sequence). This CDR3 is CTSSLQTSGLLSSYNEQFF. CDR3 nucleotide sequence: TGTACCAGCAGCTTGCAGACTAGCGGCCTTCTCTCTTCCTACAATGAGCAGTTCTTC.

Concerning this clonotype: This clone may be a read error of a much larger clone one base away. This CDR3 reads CACSERQTSGQREQFF. In DNA, the CDR3 is TGTGCCTGCAGTGAACGACAGACTAGCGGTCAAAGGGAGCAGTTCTTC. The rearrangement links TRBV25-1 to TRBJ2-1; TRBD2 matches 9 bases. The CDR3 loop spans 16 amino acids. Germline loops: CDR1 MGHDK, CDR2 SYGVNS.

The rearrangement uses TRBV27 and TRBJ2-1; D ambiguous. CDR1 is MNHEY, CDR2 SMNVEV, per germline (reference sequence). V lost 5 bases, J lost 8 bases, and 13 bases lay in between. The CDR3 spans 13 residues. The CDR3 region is CASSRVRRDEQFF. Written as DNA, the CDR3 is TGTGCCAGCAGTCGGGTCCGCCGCGATGAGCAGTTCTTC.

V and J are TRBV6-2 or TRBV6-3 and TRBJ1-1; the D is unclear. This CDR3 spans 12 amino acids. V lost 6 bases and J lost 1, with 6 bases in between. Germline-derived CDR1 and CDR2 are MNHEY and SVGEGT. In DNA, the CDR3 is TGTGCCAGCAGGAGCGGGAACACTGAAGCTTTCTTT. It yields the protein CASRSGNTEAFF.

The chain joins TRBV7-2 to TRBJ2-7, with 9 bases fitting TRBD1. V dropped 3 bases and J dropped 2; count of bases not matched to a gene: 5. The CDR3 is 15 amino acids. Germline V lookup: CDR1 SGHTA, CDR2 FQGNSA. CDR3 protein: CASSLRQGGTYEQYF. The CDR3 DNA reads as TGTGCCAGCAGCTTGAGACAGGGGGGAACCTACGAGCAGTACTTC.

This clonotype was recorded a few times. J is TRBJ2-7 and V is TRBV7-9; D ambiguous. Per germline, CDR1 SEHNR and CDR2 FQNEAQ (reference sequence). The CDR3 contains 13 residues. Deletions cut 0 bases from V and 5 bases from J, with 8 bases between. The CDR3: CASSLAPGHEQYF. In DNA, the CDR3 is TGTGCCAGCAGCTTAGCCCCCGGCCACGAGCAGTACTTC.

The CDR3 DNA sequence: TGCAGTGCGCCCCCGGGGGCCACAGATACGCAGTATTTT. Residues: CSAPPGATDTQYF. The chain links TRBV20-1 to TRBJ2-3, with D possibly being TRBD1 or TRBD2 (6 bases each). Trimming stripped 6 bases from V and 2 bases from J, with 12 bases between. This CDR3 is 13 amino acids long. Germline-derived CDR1 and CDR2 are DFQATT and SNEGSKA (reference sequence).

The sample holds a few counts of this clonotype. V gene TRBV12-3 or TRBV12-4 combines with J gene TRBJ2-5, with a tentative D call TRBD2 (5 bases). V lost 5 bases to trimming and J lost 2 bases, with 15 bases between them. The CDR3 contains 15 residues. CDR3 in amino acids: CASSLNPGNQETQYF. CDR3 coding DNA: TGTGCCAGCAGTCTTAACCCGGGAAATCAAGAGACCCAGTACTTC.

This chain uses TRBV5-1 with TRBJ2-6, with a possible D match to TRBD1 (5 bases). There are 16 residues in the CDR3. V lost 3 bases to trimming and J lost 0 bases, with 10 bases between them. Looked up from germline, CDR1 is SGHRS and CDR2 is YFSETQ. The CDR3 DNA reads TGCGCCAGCAGCTACTCGACAGTCTCTGGGGCCAACGTCCTGACTTTC. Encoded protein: CASSYSTVSGANVLTF.

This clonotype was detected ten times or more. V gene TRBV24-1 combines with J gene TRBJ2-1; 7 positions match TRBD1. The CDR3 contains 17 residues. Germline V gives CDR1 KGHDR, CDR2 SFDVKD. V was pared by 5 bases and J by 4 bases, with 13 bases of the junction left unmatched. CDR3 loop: CATSVKEPGQSYNEQFF. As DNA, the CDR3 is TGTGCCACCAGTGTCAAAGAACCGGGACAGTCTTACAATGAGCAGTTCTTC.

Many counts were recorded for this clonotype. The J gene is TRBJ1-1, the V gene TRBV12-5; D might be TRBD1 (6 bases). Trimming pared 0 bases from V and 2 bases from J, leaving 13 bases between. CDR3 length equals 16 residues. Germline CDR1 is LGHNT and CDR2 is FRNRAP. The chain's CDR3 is CASGLVLSGDNTEAFF. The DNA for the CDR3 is TGTGCTAGTGGTTTGGTACTGTCAGGGGATAACACTGAAGCTTTCTTT.

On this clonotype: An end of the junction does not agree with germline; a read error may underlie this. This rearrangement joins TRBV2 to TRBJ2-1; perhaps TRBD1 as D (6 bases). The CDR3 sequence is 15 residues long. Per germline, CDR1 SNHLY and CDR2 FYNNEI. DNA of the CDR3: TGTGCCAGCAGTTTGAGACAGGCCCCCTACAATGAGCAGCTCTTC. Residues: CASSLRQAPYNEQLF. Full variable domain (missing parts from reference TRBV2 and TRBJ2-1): EPEVTQTPSHQVTQMGQEVILRCVPISNHLYFYWYRQILGQKVEFLVSFYNNEISEKSEIFDDQFSVERPDGSNFTLKIRSTKLEDSAMYFCASSLRQAPYNEQLFGPGTRLTVL.

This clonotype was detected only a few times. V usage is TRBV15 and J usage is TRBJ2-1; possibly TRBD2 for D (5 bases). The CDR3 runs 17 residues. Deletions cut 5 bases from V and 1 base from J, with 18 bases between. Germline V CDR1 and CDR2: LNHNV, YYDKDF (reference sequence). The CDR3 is CATSLYPASRSYNEQFF. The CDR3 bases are TGTGCCACCAGCTTATACCCTGCTAGCAGGTCCTACAATGAGCAGTTCTTC. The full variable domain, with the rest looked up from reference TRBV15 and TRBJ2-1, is DAMVIQNPRYQVTQFGKPVTLSCSQTLNHNVMYWYQQKSSQAPKLLFHYYDKDFNNEADTPDNFQSRRPNTSFCFLDIRSPGLGDTAMYLCATSLYPASRSYNEQFFGPGTRLTVL.

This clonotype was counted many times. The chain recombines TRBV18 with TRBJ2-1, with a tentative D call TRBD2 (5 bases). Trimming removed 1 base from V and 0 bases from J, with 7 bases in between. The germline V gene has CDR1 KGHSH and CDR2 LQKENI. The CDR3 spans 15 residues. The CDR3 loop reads CASSPLTSSYNEQFF. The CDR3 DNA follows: TGTGCCAGCTCACCACTCACTAGCTCCTACAATGAGCAGTTCTTC. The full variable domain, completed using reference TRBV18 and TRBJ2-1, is NAGVMQNPRHLVRRRGQEARLRCSPMKGHSHVYWYRQLPEEGLKFMVYLQKENIIDESGMPKERFSAEFPKEGPSILRIQQVVRGDSAAYFCASSPLTSSYNEQFFGPGTRLTVL.

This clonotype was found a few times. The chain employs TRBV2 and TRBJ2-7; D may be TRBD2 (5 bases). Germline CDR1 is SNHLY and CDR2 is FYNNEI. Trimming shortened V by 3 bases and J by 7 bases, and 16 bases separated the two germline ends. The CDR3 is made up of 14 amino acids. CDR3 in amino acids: CASSEGSALREQYF. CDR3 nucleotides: TGTGCCAGCAGTGAGGGTAGCGCCCTGCGAGAGCAGTACTTC.